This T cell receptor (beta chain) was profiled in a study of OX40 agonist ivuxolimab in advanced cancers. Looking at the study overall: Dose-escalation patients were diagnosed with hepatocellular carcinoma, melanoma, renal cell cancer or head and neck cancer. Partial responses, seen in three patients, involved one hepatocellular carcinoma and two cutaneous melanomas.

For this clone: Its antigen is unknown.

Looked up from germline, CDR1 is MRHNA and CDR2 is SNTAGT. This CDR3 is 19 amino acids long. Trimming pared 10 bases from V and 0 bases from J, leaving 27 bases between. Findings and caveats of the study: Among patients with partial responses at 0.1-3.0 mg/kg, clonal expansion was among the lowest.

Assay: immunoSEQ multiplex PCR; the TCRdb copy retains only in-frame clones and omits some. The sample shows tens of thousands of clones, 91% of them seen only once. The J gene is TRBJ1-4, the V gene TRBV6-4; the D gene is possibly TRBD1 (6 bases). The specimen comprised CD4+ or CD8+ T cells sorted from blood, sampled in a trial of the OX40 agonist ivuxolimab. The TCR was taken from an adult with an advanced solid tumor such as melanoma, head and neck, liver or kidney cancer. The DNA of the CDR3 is TGTGCCAACCCCGGGGGGGGGCCTCCTCATCCTGCAACTAATGAAAAACTGTTTTTT. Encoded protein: CANPGGGPPHPATNEKLFF.